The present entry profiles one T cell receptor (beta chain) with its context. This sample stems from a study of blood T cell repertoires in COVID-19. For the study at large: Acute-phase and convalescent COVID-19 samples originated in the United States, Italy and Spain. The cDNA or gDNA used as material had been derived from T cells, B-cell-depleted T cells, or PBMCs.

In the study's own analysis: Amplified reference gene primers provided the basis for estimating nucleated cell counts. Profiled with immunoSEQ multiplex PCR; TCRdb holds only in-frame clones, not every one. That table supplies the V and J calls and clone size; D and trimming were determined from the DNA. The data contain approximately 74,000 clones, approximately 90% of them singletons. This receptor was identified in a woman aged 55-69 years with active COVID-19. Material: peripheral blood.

Here the CDR3 DNA reads TGCGCCAGCAGCTTGGCCGAATCCGGCGGGAGCTTTTACAATGAGCAGTTCTTC. Translating gives CASSLAESGGSFYNEQFF. The J gene is TRBJ2-1, the V gene TRBV5-1; TRBD2 agrees at 7 bases. Per the germline V gene, CDR1 is SGHRS and CDR2 is YFSETQ. V shed 0 bases and J 4 bases; nucleotides not matched to a gene: 13. The CDR3 is 18 amino acids.